Listed below are T cell receptor beta chains from one sample, sequenced in a study of cytomegalovirus exposure and HLA in healthy donors. Profiling relied on immunoSEQ multiplex PCR, and the TCRdb table lists in-frame clones only, not all of them. The profile shows about 110,000 clones, about 81% of them singletons. Specimen: PBMCs. These receptors were obtained from a male donor in good health and CMV-seropositive. Each CDR3 is given with its conserved first and last residue. A D gene is named only where the DNA matches it firmly. Clone size is not always given. Where it is, it says once, few, many or a class for expanded clones.

CASSQSAISGNEQFF | TGCGCCAGCAGCCAGTCAGCTATAAGCGGTAATGAGCAGTTCTTC | TRBV4-3 | few | TRBJ2-1 | -
CASSALDSGRYYEQFF | TGTGCCAGCAGCGCCCTGGATAGCGGGAGATACTATGAGCAGTTCTTC | TRBV5-6 | - | TRBJ2-1 | TRBD2
CTSGTLSYEQYF | TGTACCTCCGGGACACTGTCCTACGAGCAGTACTTC | TRBV11-2 | - | TRBJ2-7 | -
CASSRQVNYGYTF | TGTGCCAGCAGTCGACAGGTTAACTATGGCTACACCTTC | TRBV25-1 | - | TRBJ1-2 | -
CASSLAGSLTGDGGYTF | TGTGCCAGCAGCTTAGCGGGGAGTTTAACAGGGGATGGTGGCTACACCTTC | TRBV7-9 | once | TRBJ1-2 | TRBD1
CASSFGGTSEQYF | TGTGCCAGCAGCTTCGGGGGGACTAGCGAGCAGTACTTC | TRBV7-9 | - | TRBJ2-7 | TRBD2
CASSPGAGGPDTQYF | TGCGCCAGCAGCCCAGGTGCGGGGGGGCCAGATACGCAGTATTTT | TRBV4-1 | - | TRBJ2-3 | TRBD2
CASSYPSTGANTEAFF | TGTGCCAGCAGTTACCCGTCGACAGGGGCGAACACTGAAGCTTTCTTT | TRBV6-6 | - | TRBJ1-1 | TRBD1
CASSRNSRENEKLFF | TGTGCCAGCAGCCGAAACAGCCGAGAAAATGAAAAACTGTTTTTT | TRBV4-2 | - | TRBJ1-4 | -
CASSLVLQGVYEQYF | TGTGCCAGCAGCTTAGTTTTGCAGGGTGTTTACGAGCAGTACTTC | TRBV7-9 | - | TRBJ2-7 | -
CASSSAGAYGYTF | TGTGCCAGCAGCTCCGCGGGCGCCTATGGCTACACCTTC | TRBV28 | - | TRBJ1-2 | -
CASSPRVDSPYEQYF | TGTGCCAGCAGCCCTCGGGTGGACAGTCCCTACGAGCAGTACTTC | TRBV9 | - | TRBJ2-7 | -
CSVVLPSGSRETQYF | TGCAGCGTTGTCCTGCCTAGCGGGAGTCGGGAGACCCAGTACTTC | TRBV29-1 | - | TRBJ2-5 | TRBD2
CASSYEGPQETQYF | TGTGCCAGCAGTTACGAGGGTCCCCAGGAGACCCAGTACTTC | TRBV6-5 | - | TRBJ2-5 | -
CASSQGQVSYEQYF | TGCGCCAGCAGCCAAGGGCAGGTCTCCTACGAGCAGTACTTC | TRBV4-1 | - | TRBJ2-7 | -